These 31 T cell receptor beta chains were sequenced from one sample in a study of T cells after yellow fever vaccination. TCRdb reprocessed the 5' RACE reads with MiXCR, giving one entry per CDR3 protein. The data show around 88,000 distinct CDR3 sequences, roughly 15% seen once. The sequencing here drew on CD8+ T cells not binding an NS4B(214-222) dextramer, sorted from PBMCs, taken around 3 weeks after the first yellow fever vaccination. These receptors were taken from a man between 18 and 29 years old who received the YFV17D yellow fever vaccine.

The chain is built from TRBV6-5 and TRBJ1-1; D not certain. There are 14 residues in the CDR3. CDR1 is MNHEY, CDR2 SVGAGI, per germline. V lost 0 bases and J 1 base, leaving 6 bases between the germline ends. CDR3 region: CASSYSKANTEAFF. CDR3 nucleotides: TGTGCCAGCAGTTACTCGAAGGCGAACACTGAAGCTTTCTTT.

This clonotype counts as medium-sized. This chain joins TRBV7-9 and TRBJ1-2, with 11 bases fitting TRBD1. V was pared by 5 bases and J by 6 bases, with 5 bases of the junction left unmatched. In germline, CDR1 is SEHNR, CDR2 FQNEAQ (reference sequence). The CDR3 has 14 residues. Here the CDR3 reads CASSDGQGADGYTF. The CDR3 nucleotides read TGTGCCAGCAGCGACGGACAGGGGGCTGATGGCTACACCTTC.

This clonotype was counted only a few times. The V gene is TRBV6-1, the J gene TRBJ2-7; 9 bases line up with TRBD1. Per germline, CDR1 MNHNS and CDR2 SASEGT. The CDR3 is 13 residues long. Trimming took 7 bases from V and 5 from J; bases not matched to a gene: 6. The CDR3 coding sequence is TGTGCCAGCACCGGGACAGGGTCCCACGAGCAGTACTTC. Its translation is CASTGTGSHEQYF.

This rearrangement joins TRBV6-2 or TRBV6-3 to TRBJ2-7, with unresolved D. Per germline, CDR1 MNHEY and CDR2 SVGEGT. Trimming removed 3 bases at V and 6 bases at J, with 12 bases between. CDR3 length: 13 amino acids. The CDR3 coding sequence is TGTGCCAGCAGTTATCTGGGTACCCGCGAGCAGTACTTC. Protein product: CASSYLGTREQYF.

The chain is built from TRBV4-3 and TRBJ2-3; D possibly corresponds to TRBD1 (6 bases). The length of the CDR3 is 15 residues. CDR1 LGHNA and CDR2 YSLEER come from the germline V gene. V was pared by 0 bases and J by 3 bases, with 10 bases between. CDR3 DNA: TGCGCCAGCAGCCAAGACTACAGGGTGACAGATACGCAGTATTTT. This encodes CASSQDYRVTDTQYF.

CDR3 loop: CASSYTGQFYTGELFF. CDR3 nucleotide sequence: TGTGCCAGCAGCTACACAGGACAGTTTTACACCGGGGAGCTGTTTTTT. The V call is TRBV11-1, the J call TRBJ2-2, with D possibly TRBD1 on 6 matching bases. In germline, CDR1 is SGHAT, CDR2 FQDESV (reference sequence). Trimming took off 4 bases at V and 3 bases at J, with 15 bases between the two ends. The CDR3 is 16 residues long.

This clonotype appeared once. The rearrangement links TRBV12-3 or TRBV12-4 to TRBJ1-2, with unresolved D. The germline V and J ends were trimmed by 8 bases and 3 bases, with 13 bases remaining between them. The CDR3 contains 13 residues. CDR3 sequence reads: CASDGKPYYGYTF. The CDR3 DNA follows: TGTGCCAGCGATGGCAAGCCATACTATGGCTACACCTTC.

The chain has TRBV7-9 and TRBJ2-7, with 8 bases identical to TRBD1. Germline loops: CDR1 SEHNR, CDR2 FQNEAQ (reference sequence). The trim removed 5 bases at V and 5 bases at J, leaving 5 bases unmatched. The CDR3 length is 13 residues. The CDR3 nucleotides read TGTGCCAGCAGCGCAGGGGGCGAAGACGAGCAGTACGTC. This sequence encodes CASSAGGEDEQYV.

V gene TRBV9 combines with J gene TRBJ1-6; 9 bases line up with TRBD1. J gave up 7 bases and V 6 bases, and 8 bases lay outside the gene matches. Germline values: CDR1 SGDLS, CDR2 YYNGEE. The length of the CDR3 is 15 residues. This CDR3 reads CASTAGTGINSPLHF. Here the CDR3 DNA reads TGTGCCAGCACCGCCGGGACAGGGATAAATTCACCCCTCCACTTT.

The rearrangement joins TRBV5-1 to TRBJ2-7, with 10 bases matching TRBD1. Germline V gene sequence: CDR1 SGHRS, CDR2 YFSETQ. The V and J ends lost 2 bases and 5 bases, in that order; junction bases with no gene match: 4. The CDR3 is 14 residues long. The DNA of the CDR3 is TGCGCCAGCAGCTTCGACAGGGGGCACGACGAGCAGTACTTC. Protein product: CASSFDRGHDEQYF.

This clonotype has just a few counts. CDR3 loop: CASSPPRDVLTF. The CDR3 DNA reads as TGTGCCAGCAGCCCTCCCCGGGACGTCCTGACTTTC. V usage is TRBV7-9 and J usage is TRBJ2-6; no clear D gene. Looked up from germline, CDR1 is SEHNR and CDR2 is FQNEAQ (reference sequence). The CDR3 is 12 residues long. V was cut by 5 bases and J by 11 bases, with 10 bases left in between.

This clonotype has only a few counts. The rearrangement joins TRBV4-1 to TRBJ1-1, with D perhaps TRBD1 (6 bases). This CDR3 spans 17 amino acids. Germline V gene data show CDR1 as MGHRA and CDR2 as YSYEKL. V lost 0 bases and J lost 1, with 15 bases in between. The CDR3 here is CASSQEGGGRGNTEAFF. The CDR3 DNA is TGCGCCAGCAGCCAAGAAGGAGGGGGACGGGGGAACACTGAAGCTTTCTTT.

A single count supports this clonotype. The rearrangement joins TRBV4-3 to TRBJ2-7, with TRBD1 matching over 7 bases. The CDR3 spans 14 residues. Germline values: CDR1 LGHNA, CDR2 YSLEER. V lost 1 base, J lost 5 bases, and 5 bases stayed unmatched. The CDR3 region is CASSQGRGTNEQYF. The CDR3 DNA reads TGCGCCAGCAGCCAAGGCAGGGGGACGAACGAGCAGTACTTC.

V is TRBV6-5 and J is TRBJ1-4; D ambiguous. V was clipped by 3 bases and J by 7 bases, with 12 bases between them. The CDR3 length is 14 residues. Germline CDR1 reads MNHEY; CDR2 reads SVGAGI. The CDR3 bases are TGTGCCAGCAGTTATTCTGGGGATCGTGAAAAACTGTTTTTT. This sequence encodes CASSYSGDREKLFF.

The V call is TRBV7-3, the J call TRBJ2-1; the D gene is possibly TRBD2 (6 bases). The germline gives CDR1 SGHTA, CDR2 FQGTGA. This CDR3 comprises 16 residues. Trimming pared 1 base from V and 10 bases from J, leaving 20 bases between. The DNA for the CDR3 is TGTGCCAGCAGCTTAAACTCCATCCACCCCGCGGGGGAGCAGTTCTTC. Its protein product is CASSLNSIHPAGEQFF.

This clonotype came up a few times. J is TRBJ2-7 and V is TRBV12-3 or TRBV12-4; D is ambiguous. The ends were cut back, 5 bases at V and 3 bases at J, with 8 bases in the middle. This CDR3 spans 12 amino acids. Here the CDR3 reads CASSQSDYEQYF. The DNA of the CDR3 is TGTGCCAGCAGTCAGTCTGACTACGAGCAGTACTTC.

This chain uses TRBV6-5 with TRBJ2-7; TRBD1 matches at 8 bases. CDR3 size: 15 residues. Trimming took 0 bases from V and 4 from J; bases not matched to a gene: 5. CDR1 is MNHEY and CDR2 is SVGAGI in the germline V gene. The DNA for the CDR3 is TGTGCCAGCAGTTACTCTAGGACAGGGTTTTACGAGCAGTACTTC. Protein: CASSYSRTGFYEQYF.

This clonotype was seen repeatedly, ten times or more. The rearrangement uses TRBV7-2 and TRBJ2-3, with D perhaps matching TRBD1 or TRBD2 (6 bases each). The CDR3 has 16 amino acids. The V gene lost 1 base and the J gene lost 4 bases, with 15 bases spanning the gap. Germline CDR1 reads SGHTA; CDR2 reads FQGNSA. The CDR3 region has the DNA TGTGCCAGCAGCTTAGAGGGGGGCGTCCCCCCAGATACGCAGTATTTT. Amino acids: CASSLEGGVPPDTQYF.

This clonotype was found a few times. The chain joins TRBV15 to TRBJ1-3; D unclear. The CDR3 has 14 residues. From germline, CDR1 is LNHNV and CDR2 YYDKDF (reference sequence). Trimming stripped 5 bases from V and 1 base from J, with 9 bases between. CDR3 amino acids: CATSWTSSGNTIYF. The CDR3 nucleotides read TGTGCCACCAGCTGGACTTCATCTGGAAACACCATATATTTT.

This clonotype was observed at least ten times. This rearrangement joins TRBV6-5 to TRBJ2-5, with D unclear. Trimming cost V 1 base and J 0 bases, with 6 bases left between them. The germline V gene has CDR1 MNHEY and CDR2 SVGAGI. The CDR3 runs to 14 residues. The CDR3 DNA is TGTGCCAGCAGTTACTTCGGCAACCAAGAGACCCAGTACTTC. Amino acid sequence: CASSYFGNQETQYF.

This clonotype was recorded a few times. This sequence joins TRBV7-2 and TRBJ1-5; 9 positions agree with TRBD1. The germline gives CDR1 SGHTA, CDR2 FQGNSA. J gave up 5 bases and V 5 bases, and 7 bases lay outside the gene matches. The CDR3 is 15 residues long. CDR3 coding DNA: TGTGCCAGCAGCACCCGGGACAGGGAGGATCAGCCCCAGCATTTT. Translation: CASSTRDREDQPQHF.

This clonotype was seen only a few times. The chain employs TRBV9 and TRBJ2-2, with 10 nucleotides matching TRBD1. CDR3 length: 15 amino acids. V was pared by 3 bases and J by 6 bases, with 5 bases of the junction left unmatched. CDR1 SGDLS and CDR2 YYNGEE come from the germline V gene. In nucleotides, the CDR3 is TGTGCCAGCAGCGATTCCGGGACAGGGGCCGGGGAGCTGTTTTTT. Translation: CASSDSGTGAGELFF.

This rearrangement joins TRBV28 to TRBJ1-4; D gene unclear. The CDR3 runs to 14 residues. Germline CDR1 reads MDHEN; CDR2 reads SYDVKM. Trimming took off 5 bases at V and 5 bases at J, with 12 bases between the two ends. The CDR3, as DNA: TGTGCCAGCAGTCCGTGGACCGAGAATGAAAAACTGTTTTTT. Its translation is CASSPWTENEKLFF.

This clonotype was counted a few times. The chain combines TRBV5-5 with TRBJ2-1, with 10 bases identical to TRBD2. Germline values: CDR1 SGHKS, CDR2 YYEKEE (reference sequence). With 5 bases clipped from V and 4 bases from J, the junction kept 6 bases outside the gene matches. The CDR3 extends over 15 amino acids. CDR3 loop: CASRTTSGAYNEQFF. The CDR3, as DNA: TGTGCCAGCAGGACTACTAGCGGGGCGTACAATGAGCAGTTCTTC.

V usage is TRBV11-2 and J usage is TRBJ2-5; D is unclear. Germline CDR1 SGHAT, CDR2 FQNNGV. V was trimmed by 2 bases and J by 2 bases, leaving 12 bases between them. CDR3 length: 15 residues. Here the CDR3 reads CASSLFSGDQETQYF. For the CDR3, the DNA is TGTGCCAGCAGCTTATTCTCGGGTGATCAAGAGACCCAGTACTTC. Combining the CDR3 with reference TRBV11-2 and TRBJ2-5 gives the whole variable domain EAGVAQSPRYKIIEKRQSVAFWCNPISGHATLYWYQQILGQGPKLLIQFQNNGVVDDSQLPKDRFSAERLKGVDSTLKIQPAKLEDSAVYLCASSLFSGDQETQYFGPGTRLLVL.

In this sample, this clonotype turned up many times. The chain joins TRBV4-1 to TRBJ2-7; D is perhaps TRBD2 (5 bases). Germline V gene lookup returns CDR1 MGHRA and CDR2 YSYEKL. The CDR3 totals 13 residues. V lost 4 bases to trimming and J lost 2 bases, with 9 bases between them. The CDR3 is CASSLWETYEQYF. The CDR3 DNA is TGCGCCAGCAGCCTCTGGGAGACCTACGAGCAGTACTTC.

This clonotype appeared a few times. The chain uses TRBV25-1 and TRBJ2-5; D is perhaps TRBD1 (6 bases). Germline V gives CDR1 MGHDK, CDR2 SYGVNS. V lost 8 bases to trimming and J lost 7 bases, with 14 bases between them. The CDR3 length is 12 residues. CDR3: CASEGVIGTQYF. The CDR3 nucleotides are TGTGCCAGCGAGGGGGTCATCGGGACCCAGTACTTC.

The V call is TRBV12-3 or TRBV12-4, the J call TRBJ2-3; D may be TRBD1 (6 bases). V lost 7 bases to trimming and J lost 1 base, with 18 bases between them. The CDR3 has 16 residues. CDR3 loop: CASTPLRGEGTDTQYF. The CDR3 DNA follows: TGTGCCAGCACCCCTCTCAGGGGAGAGGGCACAGATACGCAGTATTTT.

This clonotype was counted a few times. The chain couples TRBV19 to TRBJ2-1; TRBD1 or TRBD2 may be the D gene (5 bases each). The CDR3 has 19 residues. The germline V gene encodes CDR1 LNHDA and CDR2 SQIVND (reference sequence). Between the trimmed V and J ends, which lost 4 bases and 1 base, there was a span of 23 bases. This CDR3 is CASSRRIGDLRFSYNEQFF. CDR3 coding DNA: TGTGCCAGTAGTAGGAGGATTGGGGACCTTCGTTTTTCCTACAATGAGCAGTTCTTC.

The V and J genes are TRBV25-1 and TRBJ2-3; TRBD1 is a possible D gene (5 bases). Germline loops: CDR1 MGHDK, CDR2 SYGVNS. Deletions cut 0 bases from V and 7 bases from J, with 11 bases between. The CDR3 sequence is 14 residues long. DNA for the CDR3: TGTGCCAGCAGTGAATATCAGGGTCGATATACGCAGTATTTT. Translated, it gives CASSEYQGRYTQYF. The whole variable domain, filled in from reference TRBV25-1 and TRBJ2-3, reads EADIYQTPRYLVIGTGKKITLECSQTMGHDKMYWYQQDPGMELHLIHYSYGVNSTEKGDLSSESTVSRIRTEHFPLTLESARPSHTSQYLCASSEYQGRYTQYFGPGTRLTVL.

The rearrangement joins TRBV27 to TRBJ2-3; D might be TRBD1 (6 bases). Trimming stripped 4 bases from V and 0 bases from J, with 14 bases between. The V gene's germline CDR1 is MNHEY and CDR2 SMNVEV (reference sequence). The CDR3 totals 16 residues. The CDR3 sequence: CASSSRDISSTDTQYF. CDR3 bases: TGTGCCAGCAGTTCCCGGGACATCTCTAGCACAGATACGCAGTATTTT.